The 4 T cell receptor beta chains below come from one sample, sequenced in a study of T cells in Graves' hyperthyroidism and ophthalmopathy. TCR beta CDR3 region amplification was performed from RNA transcripts. The TCR CDR3 first-round RT-PCR relied on the HTBI primer set. One entry per CDR3 protein, called by TCRdb with MiXCR from the multiplex PCR reads. The sample lists fewer than 650,000 distinct CDR3 sequences, roughly 14% occurring once. The sample consisted of blood. Receptor source: a woman aged 40 to 49 with Graves' ophthalmopathy.

This clonotype was observed many times. V usage is TRBV20-1 and J usage is TRBJ1-1; 9 bases line up with TRBD1. Germline CDR1 DFQATT, CDR2 SNEGSKA (reference sequence). V dropped 4 bases and J dropped 0; count of bases not matched to a gene: 3. This CDR3 has 14 residues. CDR3 DNA sequence: TGCAGTGCTACGACAGGGGGGTTGAACACTGAAGCTTTCTTT. Translation gives CSATTGGLNTEAFF.

Here the CDR3 reads CAWSVGTGEDEQYF. The CDR3 bases are TGTGCCTGGAGCGTTGGGACAGGGGAGGACGAGCAGTACTTC. This chain joins TRBV30 and TRBJ2-7, with 10 bases lining up with TRBD1. V shed 3 bases and J 5 bases; nucleotides not matched to a gene: 7. From germline, CDR1 is GTSNPN and CDR2 SVGIG (reference sequence). This CDR3 comprises 14 residues. The full variable domain, its missing parts supplied by reference TRBV30 and TRBJ2-7, is SQTIHQWPATLVQPVGSPLSLECTVEGTSNPNLYWYRQAAGRGLQLLFYSVGIGQISSEVPQNLSASRPQDRQFILSSKKLLLSDSGFYLCAWSVGTGEDEQYFGPGTRLTVT.

V and J are TRBV11-1 and TRBJ2-7; 7 nucleotides match TRBD1. This CDR3 is built from 16 residues. Germline loops: CDR1 SGHAT, CDR2 FQDESV (reference sequence). Germline trimming cut 4 bases from V and 4 bases from J; bases unmatched to any gene: 13. This chain's CDR3 is CASSSEPTGSFYEQYF. The CDR3 nucleotides read TGTGCCAGCAGCTCCGAGCCGACAGGGAGTTTTTACGAGCAGTACTTC. The variable domain in full, with the rest retrieved from reference TRBV11-1 and TRBJ2-7, is EAEVAQSPRYKITEKSQAVAFWCDPISGHATLYWYRQILGQGPELLVQFQDESVVDDSQLPKDRFSAERLKGVDSTLKIQPAELGDSAMYLCASSSEPTGSFYEQYFGPGTRLTVT.

This clonotype showed up just a few times. The J gene is TRBJ2-7, the V gene TRBV7-2, with TRBD2 identical over 7 bases. CDR1 SGHTA and CDR2 FQGNSA come from the germline V gene. This CDR3 has 14 residues. V gave up 4 bases and J gave up 4 bases; unmatched junction bases: 7. CDR3 DNA: TGTGCCAGCAGCTGGGGAGGGAACTTTTACGAGCAGTACTTC. It codes for CASSWGGNFYEQYF. Full variable domain (outside the CDR3, taken from reference TRBV7-2 and TRBJ2-7): GAGVSQSPSNKVTEKGKDVELRCDPISGHTALYWYRQSLGQGLEFLIYFQGNSAPDKSGLPSDRFSAERTGGSVSTLTIQRTQQEDSAVYLCASSWGGNFYEQYFGPGTRLTVT.